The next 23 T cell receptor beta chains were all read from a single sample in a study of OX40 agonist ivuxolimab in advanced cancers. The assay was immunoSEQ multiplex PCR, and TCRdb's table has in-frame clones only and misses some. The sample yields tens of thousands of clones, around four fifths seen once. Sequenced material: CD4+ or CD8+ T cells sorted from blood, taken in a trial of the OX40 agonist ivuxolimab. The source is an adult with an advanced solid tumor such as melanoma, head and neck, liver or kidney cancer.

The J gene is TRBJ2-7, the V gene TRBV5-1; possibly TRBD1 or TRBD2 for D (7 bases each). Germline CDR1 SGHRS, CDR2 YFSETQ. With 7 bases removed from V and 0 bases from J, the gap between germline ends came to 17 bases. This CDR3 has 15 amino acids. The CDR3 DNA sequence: TGCGCCAGCGGGCTGGGGGGGACAGCCTCCTACGAGCAGTACTTC. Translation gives CASGLGGTASYEQYF.

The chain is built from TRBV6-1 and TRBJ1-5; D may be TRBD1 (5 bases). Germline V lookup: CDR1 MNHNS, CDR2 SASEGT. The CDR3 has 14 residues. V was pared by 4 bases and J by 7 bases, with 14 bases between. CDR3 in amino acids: CASSGEAWGQPQHF. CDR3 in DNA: TGTGCCAGCAGTGGAGAGGCTTGGGGGCAGCCCCAGCATTTT.

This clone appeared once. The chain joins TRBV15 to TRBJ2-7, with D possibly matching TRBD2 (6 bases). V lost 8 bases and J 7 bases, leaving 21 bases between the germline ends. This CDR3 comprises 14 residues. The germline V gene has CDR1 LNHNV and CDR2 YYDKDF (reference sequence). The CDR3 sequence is CATSPGERGREQYF. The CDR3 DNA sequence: TGTGCCACCTCCCCGGGGGAACGGGGTCGTGAGCAGTACTTC.

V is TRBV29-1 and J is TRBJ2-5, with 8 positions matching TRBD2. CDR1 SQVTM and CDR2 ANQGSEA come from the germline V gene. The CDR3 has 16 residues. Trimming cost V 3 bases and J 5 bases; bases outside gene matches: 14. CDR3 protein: CSVDGPGGASWETQYF. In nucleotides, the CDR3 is TGCAGCGTTGACGGACCGGGGGGGGCATCGTGGGAGACCCAGTACTTC.

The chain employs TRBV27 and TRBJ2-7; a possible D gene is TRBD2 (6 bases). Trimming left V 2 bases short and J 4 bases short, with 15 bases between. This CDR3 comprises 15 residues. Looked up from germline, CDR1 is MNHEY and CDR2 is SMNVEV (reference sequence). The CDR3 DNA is TGTGCCAGCAGTTTAAGTAGGGGAGGAGGATACGAGCAGTACTTC. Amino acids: CASSLSRGGGYEQYF.

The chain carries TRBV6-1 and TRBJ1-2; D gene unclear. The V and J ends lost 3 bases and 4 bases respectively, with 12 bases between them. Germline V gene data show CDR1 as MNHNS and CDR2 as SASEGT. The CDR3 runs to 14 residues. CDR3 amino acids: CASSDGGKFYGYTF. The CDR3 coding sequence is TGTGCCAGCAGTGACGGAGGGAAATTCTATGGCTACACCTTC.

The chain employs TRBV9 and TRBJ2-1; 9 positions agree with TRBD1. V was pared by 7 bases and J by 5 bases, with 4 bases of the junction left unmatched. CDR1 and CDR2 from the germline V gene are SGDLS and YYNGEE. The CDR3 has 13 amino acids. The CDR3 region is CASGTGNNNEQFF. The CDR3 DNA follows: TGTGCCAGCGGGACAGGGAACAACAATGAGCAGTTCTTC.

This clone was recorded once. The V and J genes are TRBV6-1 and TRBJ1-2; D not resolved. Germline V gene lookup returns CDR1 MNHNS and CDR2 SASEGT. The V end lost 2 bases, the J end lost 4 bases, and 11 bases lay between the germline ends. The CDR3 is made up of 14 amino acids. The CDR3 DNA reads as TGTGCCAGCAGTGAACATTCTTCCGGCTATGGCTACACCTTC. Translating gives CASSEHSSGYGYTF.

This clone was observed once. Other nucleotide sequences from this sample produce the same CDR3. CDR3 residues: CASSPSGGSSYEQYF. CDR3 sequence (DNA): TGTGCCAGCAGTCCCAGCGGGGGCAGCTCCTACGAGCAGTACTTC. The chain combines TRBV7-3 with TRBJ2-7, with 8 bases identical to TRBD2. Germline V lookup: CDR1 SGHTA, CDR2 FQGTGA. The CDR3 length is 15 residues. The V segment lost 6 bases and the J segment 0 bases; nucleotides outside the gene matches: 7. Complete variable domain (other parts from reference TRBV7-3 and TRBJ2-7): GAGVSQTPSNKVTEKGKYVELRCDPISGHTALYWYRQSLGQGPEFLIYFQGTGAADDSGLPNDRFFAVRPEGSVSTLKIQRTERGDSAVYLCASSPSGGSSYEQYFGPGTRLTVT.

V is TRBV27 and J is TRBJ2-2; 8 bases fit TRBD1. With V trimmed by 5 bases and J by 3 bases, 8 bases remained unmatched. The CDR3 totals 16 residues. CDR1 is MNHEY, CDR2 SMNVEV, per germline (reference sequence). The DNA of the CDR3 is TGTGCCAGCAGTCCTCGGCAGGGGGCACACACCGGGGAGCTGTTTTTT. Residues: CASSPRQGAHTGELFF.

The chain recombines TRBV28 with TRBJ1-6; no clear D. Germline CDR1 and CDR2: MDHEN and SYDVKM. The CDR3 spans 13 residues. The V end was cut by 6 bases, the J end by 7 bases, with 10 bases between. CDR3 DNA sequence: TGTGCCAGCAGCGGCAGCGTGAATTCACCCCTCCACTTT. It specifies CASSGSVNSPLHF.

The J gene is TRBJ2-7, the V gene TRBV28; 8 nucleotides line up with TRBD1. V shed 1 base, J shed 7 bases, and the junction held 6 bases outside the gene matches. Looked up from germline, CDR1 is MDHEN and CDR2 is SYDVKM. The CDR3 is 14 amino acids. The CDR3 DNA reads TGTGCCAGCAGTTTATTGCAGGGGGCGCGGGAGCAGTACTTC. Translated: CASSLLQGAREQYF.

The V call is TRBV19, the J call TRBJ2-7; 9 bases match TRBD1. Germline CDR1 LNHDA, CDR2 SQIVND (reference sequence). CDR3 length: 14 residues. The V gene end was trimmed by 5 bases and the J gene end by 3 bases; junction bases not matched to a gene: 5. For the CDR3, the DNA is TGTGCCAGTAGTCTTGGGACAGGGATCTACGAGCAGTACTTC. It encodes CASSLGTGIYEQYF.

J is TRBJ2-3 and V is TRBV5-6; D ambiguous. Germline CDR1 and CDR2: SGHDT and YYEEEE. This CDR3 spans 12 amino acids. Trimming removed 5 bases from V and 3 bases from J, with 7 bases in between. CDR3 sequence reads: CASSFWTDTQYF. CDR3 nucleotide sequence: TGTGCCAGCAGTTTCTGGACAGATACGCAGTATTTT.

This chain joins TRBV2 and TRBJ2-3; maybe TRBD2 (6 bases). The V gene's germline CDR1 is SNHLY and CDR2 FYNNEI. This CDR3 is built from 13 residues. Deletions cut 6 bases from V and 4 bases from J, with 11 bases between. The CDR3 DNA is TGTGCCAGCAGGGAGGGGAGTGCAGATACGCAGTATTTT. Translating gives CASREGSADTQYF.

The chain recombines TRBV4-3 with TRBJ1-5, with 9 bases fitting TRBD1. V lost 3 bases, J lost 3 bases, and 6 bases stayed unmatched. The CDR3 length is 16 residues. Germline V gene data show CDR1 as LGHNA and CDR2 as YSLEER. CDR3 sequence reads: CASSQAGTGNNQPQHF. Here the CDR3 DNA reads TGCGCCAGCAGCCAGGCGGGGACAGGGAACAATCAGCCCCAGCATTTT.

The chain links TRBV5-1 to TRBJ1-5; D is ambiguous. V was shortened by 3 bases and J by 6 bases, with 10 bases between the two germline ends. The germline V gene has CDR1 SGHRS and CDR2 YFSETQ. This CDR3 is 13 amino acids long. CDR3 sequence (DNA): TGCGCCAGCAGCTGGGATCCAAGTCAGCCCCAGCATTTT. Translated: CASSWDPSQPQHF. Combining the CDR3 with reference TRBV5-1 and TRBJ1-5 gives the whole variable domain KAGVTQTPRYLIKTRGQQVTLSCSPISGHRSVSWYQQTPGQGLQFLFEYFSETQRNKGNFPGRFSGRQFSNSRSEMNVSTLELGDSALYLCASSWDPSQPQHFGDGTRLSIL.

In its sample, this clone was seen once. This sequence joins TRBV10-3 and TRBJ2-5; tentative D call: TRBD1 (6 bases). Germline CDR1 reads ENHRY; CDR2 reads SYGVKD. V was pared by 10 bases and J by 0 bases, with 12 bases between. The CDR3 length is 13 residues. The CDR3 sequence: CATRGPYQETQYF. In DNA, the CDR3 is TGTGCCACCAGGGGCCCGTACCAAGAGACCCAGTACTTC.

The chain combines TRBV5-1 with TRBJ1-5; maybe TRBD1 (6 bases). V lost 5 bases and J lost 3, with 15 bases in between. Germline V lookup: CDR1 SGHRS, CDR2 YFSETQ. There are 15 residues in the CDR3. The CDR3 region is CASSLGGALNQPQHF. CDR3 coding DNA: TGCGCCAGCAGTCTGGGGGGCGCCCTCAATCAGCCCCAGCATTTT.

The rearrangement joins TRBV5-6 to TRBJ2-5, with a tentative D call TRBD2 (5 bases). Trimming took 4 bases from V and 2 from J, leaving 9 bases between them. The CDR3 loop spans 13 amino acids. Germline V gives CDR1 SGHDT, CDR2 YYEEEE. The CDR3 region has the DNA TGTGCCAGCAGCAATCGAGGGCAAGAGACCCAGTACTTC. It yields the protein CASSNRGQETQYF.

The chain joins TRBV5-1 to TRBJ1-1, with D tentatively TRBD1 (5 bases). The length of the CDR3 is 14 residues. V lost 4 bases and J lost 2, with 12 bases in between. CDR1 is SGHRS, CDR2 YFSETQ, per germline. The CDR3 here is CASSRDGENTEAFF. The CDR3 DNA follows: TGCGCCAGCAGCAGGGACGGGGAAAACACTGAAGCTTTCTTT.

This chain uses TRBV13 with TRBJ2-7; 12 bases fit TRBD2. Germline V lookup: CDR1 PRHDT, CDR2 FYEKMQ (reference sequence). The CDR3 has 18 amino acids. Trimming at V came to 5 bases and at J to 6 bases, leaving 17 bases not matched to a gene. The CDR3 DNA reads TGTGCCAGCAGCCTGGGACTAGCGGGTTACTGGAGTACCGTCGAGCAGTACTTC. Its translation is CASSLGLAGYWSTVEQYF.

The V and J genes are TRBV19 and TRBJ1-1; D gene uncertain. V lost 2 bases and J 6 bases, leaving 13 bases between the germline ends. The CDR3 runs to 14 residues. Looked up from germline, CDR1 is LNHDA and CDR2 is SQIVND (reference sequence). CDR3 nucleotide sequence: TGTGCCAGTAGTATAAAGGTTCGGGGTTCTGAAGCTTTCTTT. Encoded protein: CASSIKVRGSEAFF.